This TCR beta chain derives from a study of shared clonotypes between healthy human individuals. Findings and caveats of the study: Generation probability values for non-shared clonotypes were lower than those for clonotypes shared by all four donors.

Concerning this clone: Antigen unknown. Other DNA sequences in the sample encode the same CDR3.

Produced via immunoSEQ multiplex PCR; TCRdb's table is partial and in-frame only. The sample carries around 2.1 million clones, about 93% recorded once. CD8 cells classed as naive were CD45RO-negative and positively selected for CCR7, excluding terminally differentiated effector memory CD45RA+ cells. Trimming removed 2 bases at V and 1 base at J, with 6 bases between. Germline loops: CDR1 SEHNR, CDR2 FQNEAQ (reference sequence). The CDR3 length is 14 residues. The sequence derives from a young man in good health. Some clones in this sample may be carry-over from other donors' samples. The chain couples TRBV7-9 to TRBJ1-5, with D maybe TRBD1 (5 bases). The sample was naive CD8+ T cells from PBMCs. The CDR3 region is CASSLQGSNQPQHF. The CDR3 DNA reads TGTGCCAGCAGCTTACAGGGAAGCAATCAGCCCCAGCATTTT.